This TCR beta chain was identified during a study of cytomegalovirus exposure and HLA in healthy donors. PCR amplification relied on 60 Vbeta primers (plus 13 Jbeta primers). Generated by immunoSEQ multiplex PCR, the TCRdb table keeps only in-frame clones and is missing some. The table includes some 69,000 clones, approximately 70% detected once. The CDR3 length is 13 residues. Germline V gene lookup returns CDR1 LGHNT and CDR2 FRNRAP. V dropped 1 base and J dropped 4 bases, with 8 bases sitting between them. This clonotype was obtained from a male donor in good health and CMV-seropositive. The sequenced sample was PBMCs. J is TRBJ2-7 and V is TRBV12-5, with unresolved D. CDR3 nucleotide sequence: TGTGCTAGTGGTTTGGGACTCTCTTACGAGCAGTACTTC. Translation gives CASGLGLSYEQYF.